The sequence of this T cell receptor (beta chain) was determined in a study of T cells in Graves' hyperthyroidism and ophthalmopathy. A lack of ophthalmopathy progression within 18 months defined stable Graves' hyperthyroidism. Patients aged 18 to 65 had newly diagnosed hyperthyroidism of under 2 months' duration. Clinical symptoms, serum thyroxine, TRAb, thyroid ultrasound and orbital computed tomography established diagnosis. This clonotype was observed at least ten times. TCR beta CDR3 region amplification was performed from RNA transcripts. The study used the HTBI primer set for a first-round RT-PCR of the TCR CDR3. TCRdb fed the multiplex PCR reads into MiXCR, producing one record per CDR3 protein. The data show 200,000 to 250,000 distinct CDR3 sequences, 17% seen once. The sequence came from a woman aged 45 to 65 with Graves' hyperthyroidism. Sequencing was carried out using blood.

CDR3 protein: CASSQVMQTGELFF. The CDR3 region has the DNA TGTGCCAGCAGCCAAGTAATGCAAACCGGGGAGCTGTTTTTT. V gene TRBV14 combines with J gene TRBJ2-2; D is ambiguous. The CDR3 is 14 residues long. Germline lookup yields CDR1 SGHDN and CDR2 FVKESK. V lost 1 base, J lost 5 bases, and 8 bases lay in between.